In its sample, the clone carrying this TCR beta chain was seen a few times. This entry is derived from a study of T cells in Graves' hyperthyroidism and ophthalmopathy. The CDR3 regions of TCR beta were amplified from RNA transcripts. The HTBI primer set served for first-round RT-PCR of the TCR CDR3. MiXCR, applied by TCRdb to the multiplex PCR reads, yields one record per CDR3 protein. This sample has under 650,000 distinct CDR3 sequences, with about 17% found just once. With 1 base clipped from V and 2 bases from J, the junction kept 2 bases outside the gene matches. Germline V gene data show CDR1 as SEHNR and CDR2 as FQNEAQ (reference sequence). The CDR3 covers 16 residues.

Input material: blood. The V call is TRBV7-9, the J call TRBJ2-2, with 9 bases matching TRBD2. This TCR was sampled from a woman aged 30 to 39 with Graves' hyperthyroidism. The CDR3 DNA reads TGTGCCAGCAGCTTAGAGACTAGCGGAAACACCGGGGAGCTGTTTTTT. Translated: CASSLETSGNTGELFF. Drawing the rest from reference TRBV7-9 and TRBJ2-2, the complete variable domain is DTGVSQNPRHKITKRGQNVTFRCDPISEHNRLYWYRQTLGQGPEFLTYFQNEAQLEKSRLLSDRFSAERPKGSFSTLEIQRTEQGDSAMYLCASSLETSGNTGELFFGEGSRLTVL.